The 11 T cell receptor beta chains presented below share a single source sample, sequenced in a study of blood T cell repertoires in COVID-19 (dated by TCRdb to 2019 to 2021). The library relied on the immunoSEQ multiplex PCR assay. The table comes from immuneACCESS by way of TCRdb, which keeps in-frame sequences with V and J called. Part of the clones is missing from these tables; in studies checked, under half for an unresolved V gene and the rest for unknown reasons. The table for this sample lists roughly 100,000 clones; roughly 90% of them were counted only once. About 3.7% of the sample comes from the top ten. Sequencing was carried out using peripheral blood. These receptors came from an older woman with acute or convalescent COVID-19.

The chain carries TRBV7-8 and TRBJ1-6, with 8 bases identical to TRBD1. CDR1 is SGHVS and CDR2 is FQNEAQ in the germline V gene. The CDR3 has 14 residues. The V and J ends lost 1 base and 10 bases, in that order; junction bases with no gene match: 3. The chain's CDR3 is CASSLGQGRSPLHF. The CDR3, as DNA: TGTGCCAGCAGCTTAGGACAGGGGCGGTCACCCCTCCACTTT.

In nucleotides, the CDR3 is TGTGCCAGCAGGGGCAGGGGGCTTGGTGGCTACACCTTC. As protein: CASRGRGLGGYTF. V is TRBV28 and J is TRBJ1-2, with 8 positions matching TRBD1. The CDR3 extends over 13 amino acids. With V trimmed by 6 bases and J by 7 bases, 7 bases remained unmatched. Germline-derived CDR1 and CDR2 are MDHEN and SYDVKM.

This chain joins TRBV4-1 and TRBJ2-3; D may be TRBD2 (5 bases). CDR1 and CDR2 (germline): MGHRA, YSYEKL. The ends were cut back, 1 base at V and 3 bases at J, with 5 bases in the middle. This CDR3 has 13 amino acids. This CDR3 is CASSQAGTDTQYF. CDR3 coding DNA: TGCGCCAGCAGCCAAGCGGGGACAGATACGCAGTATTTT.

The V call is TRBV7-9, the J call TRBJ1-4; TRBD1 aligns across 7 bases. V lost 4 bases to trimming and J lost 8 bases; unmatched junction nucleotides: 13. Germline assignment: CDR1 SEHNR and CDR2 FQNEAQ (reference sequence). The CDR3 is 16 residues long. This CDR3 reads CASSSGQPGRWEKLFF. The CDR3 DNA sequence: TGTGCCAGCAGCTCGGGACAGCCTGGGCGGTGGGAAAAACTGTTTTTT.

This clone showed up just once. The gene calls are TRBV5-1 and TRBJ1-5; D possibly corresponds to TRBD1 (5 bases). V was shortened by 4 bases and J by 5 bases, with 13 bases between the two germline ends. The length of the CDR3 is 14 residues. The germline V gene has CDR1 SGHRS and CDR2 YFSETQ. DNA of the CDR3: TGCGCCAGCAGCCCCGGGGGTATGGATCAGCCCCAGCATTTT. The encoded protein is CASSPGGMDQPQHF.

The CDR3: CASSPLGQGRVAGVIGEQFF. The DNA for the CDR3 is TGTGCCAGCTCACCATTAGGTCAGGGAAGGGTAGCGGGAGTTATCGGTGAGCAGTTCTTC. This chain links TRBV18 with TRBJ2-1, with 9 bases aligning to TRBD2. V lost 2 bases and J lost 9; bases outside the gene matches: 23. CDR3 length: 20 amino acids. Germline values: CDR1 KGHSH, CDR2 LQKENI.

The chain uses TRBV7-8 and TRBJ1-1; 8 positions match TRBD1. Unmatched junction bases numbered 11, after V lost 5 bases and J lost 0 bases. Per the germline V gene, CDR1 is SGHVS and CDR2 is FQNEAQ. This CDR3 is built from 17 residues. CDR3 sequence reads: CASSKTGAATMNTEAFF. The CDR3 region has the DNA TGTGCCAGCAGCAAGACAGGGGCCGCTACTATGAACACTGAAGCTTTCTTT.

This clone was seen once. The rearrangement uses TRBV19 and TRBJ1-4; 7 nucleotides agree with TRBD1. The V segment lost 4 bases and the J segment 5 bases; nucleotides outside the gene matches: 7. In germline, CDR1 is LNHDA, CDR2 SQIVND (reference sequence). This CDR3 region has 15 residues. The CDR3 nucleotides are TGTGCCAGTAGTAAAGGACAGGCGTTGAATGAAAAACTGTTTTTT. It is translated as CASSKGQALNEKLFF.

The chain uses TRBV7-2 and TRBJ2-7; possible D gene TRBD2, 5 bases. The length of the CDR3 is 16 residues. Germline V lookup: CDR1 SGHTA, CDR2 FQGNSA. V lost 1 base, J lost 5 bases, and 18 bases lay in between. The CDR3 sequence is CASSLVFVLTRNEQYF. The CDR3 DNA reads TGTGCCAGCAGCTTAGTATTCGTCCTAACTAGGAACGAGCAGTACTTC.

CDR3 in DNA: TGTGCCAGCAGTTCCACACTAGCGGGACGCACAGATACGCAGTATTTT. This codes for CASSSTLAGRTDTQYF. The V call is TRBV6-5, the J call TRBJ2-3; 10 bases are shared with TRBD2. The CDR3 covers 16 residues. Looked up from germline, CDR1 is MNHEY and CDR2 is SVGAGI. The trim removed 4 bases at V and 1 base at J, leaving 5 bases unmatched.

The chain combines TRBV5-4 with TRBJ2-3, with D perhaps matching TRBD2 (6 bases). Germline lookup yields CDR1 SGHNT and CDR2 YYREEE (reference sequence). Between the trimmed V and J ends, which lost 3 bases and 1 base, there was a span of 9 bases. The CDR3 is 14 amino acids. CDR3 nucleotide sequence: TGTGCCAGCAGCTCGCGACTAGGCACAGATACGCAGTATTTT. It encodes CASSSRLGTDTQYF.